Listed below are T cell receptor beta chains from one sample, sequenced in a study of blood T cell repertoires in COVID-19. TCRdb's copy holds only in-frame clones and misses some; the assay was immunoSEQ multiplex PCR. The repertoire holds 200,000 to 250,000 clones, with 65% to 85% as singletons. The sample taken for sequencing was peripheral blood. These receptors were obtained from a human donor in a cohort sampled during active COVID-19. CDR3s include the opening cysteine and the closing phenylalanine or tryptophan. A D gene is named only where the DNA matches it firmly. The listing skips clone size in some rows; elsewhere it reads once, few, many or a size class.

D	size	length	V	J	CDR3	DNA
NA	NA	11	TRBV2	TRBJ1-1	CASRRNTEAFF	TGTGCCAGCAGGAGAAACACTGAAGCTTTCTTT
TRBD1	NA	14	TRBV18	TRBJ1-4	CASSRGQGFEKLFF	TGTGCCAGCTCCCGCGGACAGGGGTTTGAAAAACTGTTTTTT
TRBD2	NA	15	TRBV28	TRBJ2-7	CASSRDREGSYEQYF	TGTGCCAGCAGTCGCGACCGGGAGGGCTCCTACGAGCAGTACTTC
TRBD2	NA	13	TRBV28	TRBJ2-7	CASTWGGTYEQYF	TGTGCCAGCACCTGGGGGGGGACCTACGAGCAGTACTTC
TRBD1	few	17	TRBV5-4	TRBJ1-2	CASSFPRGDRGSYGYTF	TGTGCCAGCAGCTTTCCACGCGGGGACAGGGGTAGCTATGGCTACACCTTC
NA	few	13	TRBV6-5	TRBJ1-1	CASSYQGYTEAFF	TGTGCCAGCAGTTACCAGGGCTACACTGAAGCTTTCTTT
TRBD2	NA	15	TRBV6-9	TRBJ2-1	CATRGGNKAYNEQFF	TGTGCCACCCGGGGGGGGAATAAAGCCTACAATGAGCAGTTCTTC
TRBD1	NA	13	TRBV10-2	TRBJ2-3	CASSDPPGTAQYF	TGCGCCAGCAGTGACCCTCCAGGGACAGCGCAGTATTTT
NA	NA	14	TRBV27	TRBJ1-3	CASSLWQGGNTIYF	TGTGCCAGCAGTTTATGGCAGGGTGGAAACACCATATATTTT
TRBD2	NA	14	TRBV12-5	TRBJ2-5	CASGRGGLGETQYF	TGTGCTAGTGGCCGCGGGGGGCTAGGAGAGACCCAGTACTTC
TRBD1	NA	14	TRBV7-8	TRBJ2-7	CASSRDRGRYEQYF	TGTGCCAGCAGCCGAGACAGGGGCCGCTACGAGCAGTACTTC